The 28 T cell receptor beta chains listed next were all sequenced from one sample in a study of CD4+ T cells in melanoma. This table comes from immunoSEQ multiplex PCR, and its TCRdb copy is limited to in-frame clones, with some not included. The sample gives approximately 10,000 clones, approximately 67% of which show up once; approximately 11% is in the top ten. Sequencing was done on a sample of cells from a culture (not recorded whether cultured in vitro). The receptors come from a human donor with melanoma.

The chain recombines TRBV5-1 with TRBJ1-1, with a possible D match to TRBD1 (6 bases). The CDR3 extends over 14 amino acids. Per the germline V gene, CDR1 is SGHRS and CDR2 is YFSETQ. V lost 5 bases to trimming and J lost 7 bases, with 18 bases between them. DNA of the CDR3: TGCGCCAGCAGGAGAGACAGGCCCACGGATGAAGCTTTCTTT. Amino acids: CASRRDRPTDEAFF.

This chain joins TRBV27 and TRBJ1-2, with D possibly being TRBD1 (6 bases). This CDR3 is 13 amino acids long. Germline assignment: CDR1 MNHEY and CDR2 SMNVEV (reference sequence). V was trimmed by 5 bases and J by 8 bases, leaving 15 bases between them. In nucleotides, the CDR3 is TGTGCCAGCAGTACCCGGACAGTGGGCGGCTACACCTTC. Translating gives CASSTRTVGGYTF.

V gene TRBV7-9 combines with J gene TRBJ2-3, with 9 bases that match TRBD1. This CDR3 region has 14 residues. Germline V gene data show CDR1 as SEHNR and CDR2 as FQNEAQ (reference sequence). Trimming took 5 bases from V and 4 from J; bases not matched to a gene: 4. The CDR3 is CASSRDRVADTQYF. For the CDR3, the DNA is TGTGCCAGCAGCCGGGACAGGGTCGCAGATACGCAGTATTTT. Full variable domain (remainder filled in from reference TRBV7-9 and TRBJ2-3): DTGVSQNPRHKITKRGQNVTFRCDPISEHNRLYWYRQTLGQGPEFLTYFQNEAQLEKSRLLSDRFSAERPKGSFSTLEIQRTEQGDSAMYLCASSRDRVADTQYFGPGTRLTVL.

The chain employs TRBV6-5 and TRBJ1-2; D unclear. CDR1 MNHEY and CDR2 SVGAGI come from the germline V gene. The CDR3 sequence is 13 residues long. The V end lost 4 bases, the J end lost 8 bases, and 14 bases lay between the germline ends. CDR3 sequence: CASSLQSGGGYTF. CDR3 DNA sequence: TGTGCCAGCAGTTTACAGTCTGGAGGGGGCTACACCTTC.

This rearrangement joins TRBV9 to TRBJ2-3; maybe TRBD2 (7 bases). Trimming took 4 bases from V and 5 from J, leaving 14 bases between them. Germline V gene data show CDR1 as SGDLS and CDR2 as YYNGEE. This CDR3 region has 14 residues. CDR3 nucleotides: TGTGCCAGCAGCTTCGGGGGGCCTGGAGATACGCAGTATTTT. This encodes CASSFGGPGDTQYF.

CDR3 residues: CASSLFEGQALTF. The CDR3 DNA follows: TGTGCCAGCAGCTTATTTGAGGGACAGGCGCTCACCTTC. The genes are TRBV7-8 and TRBJ1-2; 8 bases line up with TRBD1. Germline trimming cut 2 bases from V and 13 bases from J; bases unmatched to any gene: 9. Germline V gene data show CDR1 as SGHVS and CDR2 as FQNEAQ. There are 13 residues in the CDR3.

The sample holds a few counts of this clone. J is TRBJ1-6 and V is TRBV10-3, with D unclear. This CDR3 is 15 amino acids long. CDR1 is ENHRY, CDR2 SYGVKD, per germline. V was clipped by 3 bases and J by 0 bases, with 6 bases between them. CDR3 in DNA: TGTGCCATCAGTGACCCCAGCTCCTATAATTCACCCCTCCACTTT. As protein: CAISDPSSYNSPLHF.

Sample share makes this clone medium-sized. The genes are TRBV11-2 and TRBJ2-5, with D unclear. V was clipped by 6 bases and J by 5 bases, with 16 bases between them. This CDR3 spans 14 amino acids. Germline V gives CDR1 SGHAT, CDR2 FQNNGV. Here the CDR3 reads CASRGLGRRETQYF. Written as DNA, the CDR3 is TGTGCCAGCAGAGGGTTAGGACGAAGGGAGACCCAGTACTTC.

The chain joins TRBV2 to TRBJ1-1, with D possibly matching TRBD1 (6 bases). V dropped 6 bases and J dropped 5 bases, with 16 bases sitting between them. This CDR3 region has 14 residues. Germline V CDR1 and CDR2: SNHLY, FYNNEI. CDR3 DNA: TGTGCCAGCAGGCAAACCCAGACAGGAACTGAAGCTTTCTTT. Amino acids: CASRQTQTGTEAFF.

The chain carries TRBV11-3 and TRBJ1-1; perhaps TRBD1 as D (5 bases). Germline V gene data show CDR1 as SGHNT and CDR2 as YENEEA. There are 13 residues in the CDR3. Trimming left V 6 bases short and J 5 bases short, with 13 bases between. The CDR3 protein is CASSQGWTTEAFF. The CDR3 coding sequence is TGTGCCAGCAGTCAGGGCTGGACTACTGAAGCTTTCTTT.

The genes are TRBV18 and TRBJ2-6, with D hard to call. CDR3 size: 17 residues. CDR1 and CDR2 (germline): KGHSH, LQKENI. The ends were cut back, 4 bases at V and 0 bases at J, with 13 bases in the middle. CDR3 in DNA: TGTGCCAGCTCACAACGCGGAGAGTTCTCTGGGGCCAACGTCCTGACTTTC. Protein: CASSQRGEFSGANVLTF.

The rearrangement joins TRBV5-1 to TRBJ2-1; D gene unclear. Germline CDR1 SGHRS, CDR2 YFSETQ. The CDR3 is made up of 13 amino acids. Trimming cost V 1 base and J 2 bases, with 4 bases left between them. This CDR3 reads CASSLTTYNEQFF. The CDR3 nucleotides are TGCGCCAGCAGCTTGACGACCTACAATGAGCAGTTCTTC.

The chain is built from TRBV19 and TRBJ2-5; TRBD2 matches at 12 bases. Trimming cost V 0 bases and J 5 bases; bases outside gene matches: 16. CDR3 length: 20 residues. CDR1 and CDR2 from the germline V gene are LNHDA and SQIVND (reference sequence). CDR3 sequence: CASSIEAPRGLAGLEETQYF. CDR3 nucleotides: TGTGCCAGTAGTATAGAGGCCCCCCGAGGACTAGCGGGGTTAGAGGAGACCCAGTACTTC.

The rearrangement uses TRBV5-1 and TRBJ2-3, with D perhaps TRBD1 (6 bases). The CDR3 has 15 amino acids. CDR1 and CDR2 from the germline V gene are SGHRS and YFSETQ. Trimming cost V 4 bases and J 3 bases, with 15 bases left between them. CDR3 bases: TGCGCCAGCAGCACCGGGACAAGCCTAACAGATACGCAGTATTTT. It encodes CASSTGTSLTDTQYF.

The rearrangement links TRBV6-6 to TRBJ1-6; the D is unclear. The V end was cut by 2 bases, the J end by 8 bases, with 10 bases between. The CDR3 length is 14 residues. Germline loops: CDR1 MNHNY, CDR2 SVGAGI (reference sequence). CDR3 DNA sequence: TGTGCCAGCAGTTACCCGGGAGAGGATTCACCCCTCCACTTT. Protein product: CASSYPGEDSPLHF.

Relative to its sample, this clone is medium-sized. V usage is TRBV7-2 and J usage is TRBJ1-4; D is unresolved. The V gene lost 1 base and the J gene lost 4 bases, with 10 bases spanning the gap. The CDR3 has 15 amino acids. Looked up from germline, CDR1 is SGHTA and CDR2 is FQGNSA. CDR3 residues: CASSLVARSNEKLFF. The CDR3 coding sequence is TGTGCCAGCAGCTTAGTAGCCAGGAGTAATGAAAAACTGTTTTTT.

Details on this clone: No conserved phenylalanine or tryptophan ends this CDR3, so it is likely a read error. The chain combines TRBV10-2 with TRBJ1-1; no definite D call. Germline V CDR1 and CDR2: WSHSY, SAAADI. The CDR3 is 11 amino acids. Trimming took off 6 bases at V and 2 bases at J, with 4 bases between the two ends. Here the CDR3 DNA reads TGCGCCAGCAGAGATAACACTGAAGCTTTCTCT. It codes for CASRDNTEAFS.

CDR3 coding DNA: TGTGCCACCAGCGCCCACACTAACCCCGGGGGGCAGTTCTTC. It yields the protein CATSAHTNPGGQFF. The chain employs TRBV15 and TRBJ2-1; D is possibly TRBD2 (6 bases). V dropped 5 bases and J dropped 12 bases, with 20 bases sitting between them. CDR3 length: 14 amino acids. Germline CDR1 and CDR2: LNHNV and YYDKDF (reference sequence).

The chain recombines TRBV27 with TRBJ2-1; D is possibly TRBD2 (5 bases). Per the germline V gene, CDR1 is MNHEY and CDR2 is SMNVEV (reference sequence). Trimming pared 6 bases from V and 5 bases from J, leaving 11 bases between. The CDR3 runs 13 residues. The CDR3 sequence: CASRPGLNNEQFF. CDR3 nucleotide sequence: TGTGCCAGCAGACCCGGACTCAACAATGAGCAGTTCTTC.

This rearrangement joins TRBV6-5 to TRBJ1-5; D is ambiguous. Per the germline V gene, CDR1 is MNHEY and CDR2 is SVGAGI. The CDR3 has 15 amino acids. With 0 bases removed from V and 5 bases from J, the gap between germline ends came to 11 bases. CDR3 protein: CASSYSVLGDQPQHF. The CDR3 nucleotides are TGTGCCAGCAGTTACTCGGTATTAGGAGATCAGCCCCAGCATTTT.

The chain combines TRBV7-2 with TRBJ1-3, with D perhaps matching TRBD1 (6 bases). The CDR3 loop spans 16 amino acids. In germline, CDR1 is SGHTA, CDR2 FQGNSA. V shed 1 base and J shed 5 bases, with 15 bases lying between them. CDR3 region: CASSLVGGPARNTIYF. DNA for the CDR3: TGTGCCAGCAGCTTAGTGGGGGGGCCTGCGAGAAACACCATATATTTT.

This clone was picked up a small number of times. This chain connects TRBV29-1 to TRBJ1-2, with 8 positions matching TRBD1. The junction had 6 bases not matched to a gene; V was cut back by 4 bases and J by 8 bases. The CDR3 runs 12 residues. CDR1 and CDR2 from the germline V gene are SQVTM and ANQGSEA. The CDR3 DNA is TGCAGCGTTGGCAGGGGGCTGGGAGGCTACACCTTC. Amino acids: CSVGRGLGGYTF.

This clone was recorded a few times. This chain links TRBV6-6 with TRBJ2-2; 8 nucleotides align to TRBD1. Germline CDR1 and CDR2: MNHNY and SVGAGI (reference sequence). The CDR3 sequence is 13 residues long. V was pared by 6 bases and J by 8 bases, with 5 bases of the junction left unmatched. CDR3 coding DNA: TGTGCCAGCAGATCGACAGGGGCGGGGGAGCTGTTTTTT. Its protein product is CASRSTGAGELFF.

The rearrangement joins TRBV11-2 to TRBJ2-3, with D uncertain. Looked up from germline, CDR1 is SGHAT and CDR2 is FQNNGV. V was pared by 2 bases and J by 7 bases, with 10 bases between. The CDR3 totals 13 residues. The CDR3 nucleotides read TGTGCCAGCAGCTTAAGACCCTTGTATACGCAGTATTTT. Protein: CASSLRPLYTQYF.

The V gene is TRBV11-2, the J gene TRBJ2-3; maybe TRBD2 (6 bases). The CDR3 consists of 15 residues. Germline V CDR1 and CDR2: SGHAT, FQNNGV. The V end was cut by 5 bases, the J end by 3 bases, with 15 bases between. For the CDR3, the DNA is TGTGCCAGCAGCCACCGGGGAGGTGGAACAGATACGCAGTATTTT. It codes for CASSHRGGGTDTQYF.

The sample holds a few counts of this clone. The V call is TRBV11-3, the J call TRBJ2-1; D may match TRBD1 or TRBD2 (6 bases each). V lost 5 bases and J lost 0, with 11 bases in between. The germline V gene encodes CDR1 SGHNT and CDR2 YENEEA. CDR3 length: 15 residues. The DNA of the CDR3 is TGTGCCAGCAGCGGGGGGCCGGGCTCCTACAATGAGCAGTTCTTC. Its translation is CASSGGPGSYNEQFF.

The chain recombines TRBV6-5 with TRBJ1-1; TRBD1 matches at 7 bases. Germline lookup yields CDR1 MNHEY and CDR2 SVGAGI. J lost 4 bases, V lost 5 bases, and 4 bases had no gene match. The CDR3 is 13 amino acids. The CDR3: CASSQRQGTEAFF. For the CDR3, the DNA is TGTGCCAGCAGTCAGAGACAGGGCACTGAAGCTTTCTTT.

The V call is TRBV2, the J call TRBJ2-1; 8 bases line up with TRBD2. The junction had 12 bases not matched to a gene; V was cut back by 8 bases and J by 6 bases. The CDR3 is 15 residues long. CDR1 SNHLY and CDR2 FYNNEI come from the germline V gene. The CDR3 here is CASGGTGGASNEQFF. The CDR3 DNA reads as TGTGCCAGCGGCGGAACCGGGGGGGCCAGCAATGAGCAGTTCTTC.